Sequencing of this TCR beta chain was carried out in a study of OX40 agonist ivuxolimab in advanced cancers. Findings of the study overall: Normalized T-cell clonal expansion was also low in some nonresponders. Researchers did not establish what antigens the expanded peripheral T cells target.

A word on this clone: The antigen remains unidentified.

Repertoires were generated with immunoSEQ multiplex PCR, while TCRdb's copy carries only in-frame clones and drops some. This table has 20,000 or so clones, around 90% appearing once. Trimming cost V 0 bases and J 4 bases, with 15 bases left between them. CDR1 and CDR2 (germline): MGHRA, YSYEKL. The CDR3 is 16 amino acids. V usage is TRBV4-1 and J usage is TRBJ1-1; a weak D match, TRBD1 (6 bases). Sequenced here: CD4+ or CD8+ T cells sorted from blood, sampled in a trial of the OX40 agonist ivuxolimab. This clonotype originated in an adult with an advanced solid tumor such as melanoma, head and neck, liver or kidney cancer. The DNA of the CDR3 is TGCGCCAGCAGCCAAGATGTCGGGGGGGCGCGCACTGAAGCTTTCTTT. Residues: CASSQDVGGARTEAFF.